These T cell receptor beta chains were read from a single sample in a study of shared clonotypes between healthy human individuals. Profiling relied on immunoSEQ multiplex PCR, and the TCRdb table lists in-frame clones only, not all of them. The sample yields approximately 500,000 clones, almost 97% seen once. The source material was naive CD4+ T cells sorted from blood. All receptors come from a woman aged 30 to 39 in good health. Each CDR3 is given with its conserved first and last residue. The D gene is left open where the match is weak. Rows may omit the clone size; those that give it use once, few, many or a size class.

size	V	D	J	DNA	CDR3
.	TRBV19	.	TRBJ2-1	TGTGCCAGTAGTATAGATCCCGGGACCATCAAGGTCTATGAGCAGTTCTTC	CASSIDPGTIKVYEQFF
once	TRBV7-2	.	TRBJ1-1	TGTGCCAGCAGCTGGCGAGGGGGATGGAACACTGAAGCTTTCTTT	CASSWRGGWNTEAFF
.	TRBV2	.	TRBJ2-7	TGTGCCAGCAGGGCAGAATTTTACCTGACCTACGAGCAGTACTTC	CASRAEFYLTYEQYF
.	TRBV28	.	TRBJ2-7	TGTGCCAGCTTTACAGTCTCCTACGAGCAGTACTTC	CASFTVSYEQYF
once	TRBV10-1	.	TRBJ2-2	TGCGCCAGCAGTGAGTTAGTTACCGGGAACACCGGGGAGCTGTTTTTT	CASSELVTGNTGELFF
.	TRBV9	.	TRBJ2-1	TGTGCCAGCAGCACCGGGACTTCTTCCTACAATGAGCAGTTCTTC	CASSTGTSSYNEQFF
.	TRBV5-1	.	TRBJ2-3	TGCGCCAGCAGCCGTGGTCAGTTGACGACCGTGGGCACAGATACGCAGTATTTT	CASSRGQLTTVGTDTQYF
.	TRBV28	.	TRBJ2-7	TGTGCCAGCAGTTTAGGGACCTACGAGCAGTACTTC	CASSLGTYEQYF
.	TRBV5-1	TRBD1	TRBJ1-2	TGCGCCAGCAGCCCCGGGGCAGGGGGCTCTGGCTACACCTTC	CASSPGAGGSGYTF
.	TRBV25-1	TRBD1	TRBJ2-2	TGTGCCAGCATCCCCCAGGGGGCCGGGGAGCTGTTTTTT	CASIPQGAGELFF
.	TRBV18	TRBD2	TRBJ2-2	TGTGCCAGCTCACCAGCACTTAGGACTAGCGTCACCGGGGAGCTGTTTTTT	CASSPALRTSVTGELFF
.	TRBV6-5	TRBD2	TRBJ2-7	TGTGCCAGCAGTTACAGCCCTAGCGGCTCCTACGAGCAGTACTTC	CASSYSPSGSYEQYF
.	TRBV5-1	.	TRBJ1-4	TGCGCCAGCGCGAGAACAGGGCCCGATGAAAAACTGTTTTTT	CASARTGPDEKLFF
.	TRBV2	TRBD1	TRBJ1-2	TGTGCCAGCAGTTCCGACAGGGTCTATGGCTACACCTTC	CASSSDRVYGYTF